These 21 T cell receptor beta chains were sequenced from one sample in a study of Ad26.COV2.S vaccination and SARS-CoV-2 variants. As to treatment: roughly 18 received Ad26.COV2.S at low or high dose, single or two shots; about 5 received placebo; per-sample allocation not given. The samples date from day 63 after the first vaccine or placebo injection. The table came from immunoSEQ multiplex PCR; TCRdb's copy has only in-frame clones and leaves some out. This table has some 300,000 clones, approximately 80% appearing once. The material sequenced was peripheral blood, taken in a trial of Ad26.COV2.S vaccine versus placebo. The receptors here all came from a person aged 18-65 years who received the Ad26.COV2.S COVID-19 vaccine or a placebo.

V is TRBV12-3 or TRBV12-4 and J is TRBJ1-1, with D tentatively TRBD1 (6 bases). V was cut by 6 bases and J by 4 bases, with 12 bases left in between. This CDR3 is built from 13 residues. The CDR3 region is CASRPQGPTEAFF. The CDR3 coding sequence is TGTGCCAGCAGGCCACAGGGTCCCACTGAAGCTTTCTTT.

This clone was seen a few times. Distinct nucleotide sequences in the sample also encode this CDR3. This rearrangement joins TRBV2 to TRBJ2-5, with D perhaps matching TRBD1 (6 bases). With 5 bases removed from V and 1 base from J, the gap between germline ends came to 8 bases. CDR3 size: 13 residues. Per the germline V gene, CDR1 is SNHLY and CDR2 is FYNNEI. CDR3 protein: CASSTGLQETQYF. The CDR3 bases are TGTGCCAGCAGTACAGGGCTCCAAGAGACCCAGTACTTC.

CDR3 loop: CASSLLGLFEQFF. CDR3 nucleotides: TGTGCCAGCAGTCTCCTCGGACTCTTCGAGCAGTTCTTC. The rearrangement joins TRBV28 to TRBJ2-1, with D possibly being TRBD2 (5 bases). V lost 5 bases to trimming and J lost 10 bases, with 15 bases between them. Looked up from germline, CDR1 is MDHEN and CDR2 is SYDVKM. This CDR3 spans 13 amino acids.

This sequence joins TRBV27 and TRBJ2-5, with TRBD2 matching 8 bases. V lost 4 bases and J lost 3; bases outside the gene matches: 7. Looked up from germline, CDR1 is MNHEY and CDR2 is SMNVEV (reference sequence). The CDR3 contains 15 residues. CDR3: CASSSTGTRKETQYF. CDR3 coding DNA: TGTGCCAGCAGTTCCACCGGGACTAGAAAAGAGACCCAGTACTTC.

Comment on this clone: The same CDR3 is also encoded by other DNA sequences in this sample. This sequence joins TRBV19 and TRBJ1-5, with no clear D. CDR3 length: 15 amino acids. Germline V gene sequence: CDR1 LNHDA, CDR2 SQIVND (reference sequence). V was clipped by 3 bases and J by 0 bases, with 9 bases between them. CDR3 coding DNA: TGTGCCAGTAGTATTTCTGGGGATAGCAATCAGCCCCAGCATTTT. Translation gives CASSISGDSNQPQHF. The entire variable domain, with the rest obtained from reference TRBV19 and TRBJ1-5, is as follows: DGGITQSPKYLFRKEGQNVTLSCEQNLNHDAMYWYRQDPGQGLRLIYYSQIVNDFQKGDIAEGYSVSREKKESFPLTVTSAQKNPTAFYLCASSISGDSNQPQHFGDGTRLSIL.

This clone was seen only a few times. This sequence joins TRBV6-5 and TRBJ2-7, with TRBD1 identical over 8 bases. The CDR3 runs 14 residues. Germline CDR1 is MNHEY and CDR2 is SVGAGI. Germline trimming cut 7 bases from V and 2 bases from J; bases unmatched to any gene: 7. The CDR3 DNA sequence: TGTGCCAGCAAGACCGGGACAGGCCCCTACGAGCAGTACTTC. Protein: CASKTGTGPYEQYF.

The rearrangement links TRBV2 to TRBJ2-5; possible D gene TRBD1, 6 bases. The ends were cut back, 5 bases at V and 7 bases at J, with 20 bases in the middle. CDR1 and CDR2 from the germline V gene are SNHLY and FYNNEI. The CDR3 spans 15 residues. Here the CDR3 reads CASSPLPGHTGTQYF. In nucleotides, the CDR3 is TGTGCCAGCAGTCCTCTTCCGGGACATACAGGGACCCAGTACTTC.

CDR3 protein: CASSLLAGGRTDTQYF. CDR3 sequence (DNA): TGCGCCAGCAGCTTACTAGCGGGGGGACGCACAGATACGCAGTATTTT. V and J are TRBV5-1 and TRBJ2-3; 12 bases align to TRBD2. This CDR3 is built from 16 residues. Trimming took 2 bases from V and 1 from J; bases not matched to a gene: 2. Germline lookup yields CDR1 SGHRS and CDR2 YFSETQ.

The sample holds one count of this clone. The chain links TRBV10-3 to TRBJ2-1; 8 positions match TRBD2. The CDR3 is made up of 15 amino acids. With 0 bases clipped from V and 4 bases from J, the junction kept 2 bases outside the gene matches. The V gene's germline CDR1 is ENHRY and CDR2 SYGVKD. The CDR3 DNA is TGTGCCATCAGTGAGTCAGCGGGGGTATACAATGAGCAGTTCTTC. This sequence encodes CAISESAGVYNEQFF.

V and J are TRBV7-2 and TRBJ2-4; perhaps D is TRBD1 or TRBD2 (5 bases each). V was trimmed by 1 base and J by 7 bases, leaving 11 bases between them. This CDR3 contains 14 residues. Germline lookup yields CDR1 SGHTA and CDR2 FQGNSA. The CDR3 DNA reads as TGTGCCAGCAGCTTAGATTCGGGGCTGAACATTCAGTACTTC. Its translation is CASSLDSGLNIQYF.

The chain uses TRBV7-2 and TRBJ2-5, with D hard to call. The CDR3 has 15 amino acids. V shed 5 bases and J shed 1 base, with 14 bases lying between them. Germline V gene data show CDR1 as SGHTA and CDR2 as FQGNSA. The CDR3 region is CASSGKTYSQETQYF. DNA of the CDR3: TGTGCCAGCAGCGGAAAGACATACTCCCAAGAGACCCAGTACTTC.

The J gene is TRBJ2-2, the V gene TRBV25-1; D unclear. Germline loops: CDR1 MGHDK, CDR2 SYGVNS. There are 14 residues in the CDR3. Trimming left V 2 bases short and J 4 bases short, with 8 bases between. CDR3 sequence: CASSEGWSTGELFF. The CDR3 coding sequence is TGTGCCAGCAGTGAAGGGTGGTCCACCGGGGAGCTGTTTTTT.

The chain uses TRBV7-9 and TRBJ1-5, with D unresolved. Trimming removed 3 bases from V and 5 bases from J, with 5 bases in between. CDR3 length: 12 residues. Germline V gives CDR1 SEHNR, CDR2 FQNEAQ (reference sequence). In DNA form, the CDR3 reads TGTGCCAGCAGCTTTAAGGATCAGCCCCAGCATTTT. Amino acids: CASSFKDQPQHF. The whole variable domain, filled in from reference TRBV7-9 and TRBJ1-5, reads DTGVSQNPRHKITKRGQNVTFRCDPISEHNRLYWYRQTLGQGPEFLTYFQNEAQLEKSRLLSDRFSAERPKGSFSTLEIQRTEQGDSAMYLCASSFKDQPQHFGDGTRLSIL.

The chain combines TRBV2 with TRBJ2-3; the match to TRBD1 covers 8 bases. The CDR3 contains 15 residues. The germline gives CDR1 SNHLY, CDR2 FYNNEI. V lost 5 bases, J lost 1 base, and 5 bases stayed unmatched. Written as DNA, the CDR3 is TGTGCCAGCAGTCTCGACAGGGGTGGCACAGATACGCAGTATTTT. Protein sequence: CASSLDRGGTDTQYF.

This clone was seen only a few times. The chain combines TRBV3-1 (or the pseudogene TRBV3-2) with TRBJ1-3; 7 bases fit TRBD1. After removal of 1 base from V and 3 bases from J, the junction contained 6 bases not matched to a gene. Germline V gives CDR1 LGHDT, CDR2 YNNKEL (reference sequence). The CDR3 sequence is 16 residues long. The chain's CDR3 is CASSQVGGGNGNTIYF. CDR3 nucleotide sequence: TGTGCCAGCAGCCAAGTAGGAGGGGGCAATGGAAACACCATATATTTT.

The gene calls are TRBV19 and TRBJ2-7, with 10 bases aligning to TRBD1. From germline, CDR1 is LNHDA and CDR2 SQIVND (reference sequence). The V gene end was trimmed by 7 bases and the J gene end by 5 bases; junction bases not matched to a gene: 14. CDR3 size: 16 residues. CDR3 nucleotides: TGTGCCAGTATGGCCCAGGCGGGACAGGGGTTCCACGAGCAGTACTTC. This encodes CASMAQAGQGFHEQYF.

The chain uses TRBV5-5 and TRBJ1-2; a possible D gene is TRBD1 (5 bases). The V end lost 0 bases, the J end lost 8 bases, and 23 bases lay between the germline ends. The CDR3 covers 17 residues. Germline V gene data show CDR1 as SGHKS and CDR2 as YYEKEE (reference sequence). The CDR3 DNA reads TGTGCCAGCAGCTTGGCAGTCGGTAACAGGTCCCCGAGAGGCTACACCTTC. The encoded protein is CASSLAVGNRSPRGYTF.

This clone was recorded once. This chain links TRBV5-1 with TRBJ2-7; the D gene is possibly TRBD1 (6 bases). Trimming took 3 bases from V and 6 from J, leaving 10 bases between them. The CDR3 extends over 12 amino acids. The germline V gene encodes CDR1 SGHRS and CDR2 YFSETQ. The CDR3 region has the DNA TGCGCCAGCAGCTCGGGACATCCCGAGCAGTACTTC. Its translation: CASSSGHPEQYF.

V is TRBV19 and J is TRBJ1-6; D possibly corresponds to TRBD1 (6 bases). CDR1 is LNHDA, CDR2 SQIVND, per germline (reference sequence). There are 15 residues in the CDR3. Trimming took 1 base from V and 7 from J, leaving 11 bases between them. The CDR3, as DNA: TGTGCCAGTAGTATAGGCACAGGGTCGAATTCACCCCTCCACTTT. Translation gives CASSIGTGSNSPLHF.

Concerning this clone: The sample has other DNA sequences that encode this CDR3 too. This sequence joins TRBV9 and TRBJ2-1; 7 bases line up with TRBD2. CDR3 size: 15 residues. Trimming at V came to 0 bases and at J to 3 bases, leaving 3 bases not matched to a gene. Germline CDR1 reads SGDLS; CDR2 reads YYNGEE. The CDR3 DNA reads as TGTGCCAGCAGCGTAGGCGGGGGAAGCTACAATGAGCAGTTCTTC. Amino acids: CASSVGGGSYNEQFF.

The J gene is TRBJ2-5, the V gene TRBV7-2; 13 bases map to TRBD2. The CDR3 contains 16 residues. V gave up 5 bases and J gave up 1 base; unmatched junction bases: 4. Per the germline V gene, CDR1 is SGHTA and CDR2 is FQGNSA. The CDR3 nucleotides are TGTGCCAGCAGCACTCGGACTAGCGGGGGCCAAGAGACCCAGTACTTC. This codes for CASSTRTSGGQETQYF. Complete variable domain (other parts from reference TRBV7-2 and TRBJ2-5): GAGVSQSPSNKVTEKGKDVELRCDPISGHTALYWYRQSLGQGLEFLIYFQGNSAPDKSGLPSDRFSAERTGGSVSTLTIQRTQQEDSAVYLCASSTRTSGGQETQYFGPGTRLLVL.